A single sample is the source of the 19 T cell receptor beta chains below, sequenced in a study of blood T cell repertoires in COVID-19. Assay used: immunoSEQ multiplex PCR; TCRdb lists only in-frame clones, some missing. The table records about 230,000 clones, over 80% of them present only once. The sequencing input was peripheral blood. The receptors here all came from a woman between 65 and 79 years old with active or convalescent COVID-19.

At least ten counts were recorded for this clone. The V and J genes are TRBV6-6 and TRBJ1-1; TRBD1 might be the D (5 bases). The CDR3 runs to 15 residues. Germline V CDR1 and CDR2: MNHNY, SVGAGI (reference sequence). Trimming removed 2 bases at V and 0 bases at J, with 10 bases between. The CDR3 region has the DNA TGTGCCAGCAGTTACCCCTTACAGGTGAACACTGAAGCTTTCTTT. As protein: CASSYPLQVNTEAFF.

The chain carries TRBV6-2 or TRBV6-3 and TRBJ1-5; 7 bases agree with TRBD1. The germline gives CDR1 MNHEY, CDR2 SVGEGT. V lost 3 bases, J lost 1 base, and 9 bases stayed unmatched. CDR3 length: 17 amino acids. CDR3 bases: TGTGCCAGCAGTTATAGGGAAGGGGGCGCAAGCAATCAGCCCCAGCATTTT. Encoded protein: CASSYREGGASNQPQHF.

This clone showed up just once. This rearrangement joins TRBV30 to TRBJ2-1; D possibly corresponds to TRBD2 (6 bases). This CDR3 is 14 amino acids long. V was trimmed by 4 bases and J by 3 bases, leaving 13 bases between them. Germline-derived CDR1 and CDR2 are GTSNPN and SVGIG (reference sequence). The CDR3, as DNA: TGTGCCTGGAATCGGGGGAATAGCTACAATGAGCAGTTCTTC. This encodes CAWNRGNSYNEQFF.

The chain links TRBV15 to TRBJ1-3; the match to TRBD1 covers 7 bases. The CDR3 runs 15 residues. V was pared by 5 bases and J by 0 bases, with 4 bases of the junction left unmatched. Germline V gene lookup returns CDR1 LNHNV and CDR2 YYDKDF (reference sequence). The CDR3 bases are TGTGCCACCAGCGGACAGGTTTTCTCTGGAAACACCATATATTTT. As protein: CATSGQVFSGNTIYF.

This clone turned up a few times. The gene calls are TRBV4-3 and TRBJ1-1; 10 bases fit TRBD1. CDR1 is LGHNA and CDR2 is YSLEER in the germline V gene. The CDR3 totals 15 residues. Losses at the gene ends were 1 base for V and 7 bases for J; bases not matched to a gene: 6. The CDR3 nucleotides read TGCGCCAGCAGCCAAGTCACGACAGGGGGCGGTGAAGCTTTCTTT. It yields the protein CASSQVTTGGGEAFF.

The count of this clone is one. The same CDR3 is also encoded by other DNA sequences in this sample. V is TRBV5-1 and J is TRBJ2-2; D is possibly TRBD1 (5 bases). CDR3 length: 15 residues. Germline-derived CDR1 and CDR2 are SGHRS and YFSETQ. V lost 1 base to trimming and J lost 1 base, with 8 bases between them. The CDR3: CASSLYGQNTGELFF. The CDR3 coding sequence is TGCGCCAGCAGCTTGTATGGACAGAACACCGGGGAGCTGTTTTTT.

J is TRBJ2-1 and V is TRBV3-1 (or the pseudogene TRBV3-2); 7 positions agree with TRBD2. The CDR3 consists of 15 residues. From germline, CDR1 is LGHDT and CDR2 YNNKEL (reference sequence). The V and J ends lost 4 bases and 4 bases, in that order; junction bases with no gene match: 7. In DNA, the CDR3 is TGTGCCAGCAGCCCTCCGGGGGGATTATACAATGAGCAGTTCTTC. It codes for CASSPPGGLYNEQFF.

This chain connects TRBV24-1 to TRBJ1-5, with 9 bases lining up with TRBD1. Germline V gene data show CDR1 as KGHDR and CDR2 as SFDVKD. The CDR3 loop spans 16 amino acids. The trim removed 4 bases at V and 2 bases at J, leaving 5 bases unmatched. The CDR3 is CATSETTGGGNQPQHF. The CDR3 DNA reads as TGTGCCACCAGTGAGACCACAGGGGGCGGCAATCAGCCCCAGCATTTT.

This chain uses TRBV28 with TRBJ2-5; D is possibly TRBD2 (6 bases). The CDR3 is made up of 13 amino acids. V lost 9 bases to trimming and J lost 11 bases, with 22 bases between them. The germline V gene encodes CDR1 MDHEN and CDR2 SYDVKM. As DNA, the CDR3 is TGTGCCAGTAACACGGAACCCCGACTAGTGCAGTACTTC. Its translation: CASNTEPRLVQYF.

The chain couples TRBV20-1 to TRBJ2-1; the D call may be TRBD1 or TRBD2 (6 bases each). CDR1 is DFQATT and CDR2 is SNEGSKA in the germline V gene (reference sequence). Trimming pared 3 bases from V and 12 bases from J, leaving 21 bases between. The CDR3 spans 14 residues. DNA for the CDR3: TGCAGTGCTAGTGGGGGCTTCACCCGGGGAGGGCAGTTCTTC. Translating gives CSASGGFTRGGQFF.

The J gene is TRBJ2-2, the V gene TRBV28, with 9 positions matching TRBD1. The V gene's germline CDR1 is MDHEN and CDR2 SYDVKM. The CDR3 spans 14 residues. Trimming cost V 3 bases and J 7 bases; bases outside gene matches: 3. The CDR3 nucleotides are TGTGCCAGCAGTTTGGGACAGGGTGGCGGGGAGCTGTTTTTT. This gives the protein CASSLGQGGGELFF.

The V and J genes are TRBV7-9 and TRBJ1-2; 9 positions match TRBD1. J lost 3 bases, V lost 5 bases, and 10 bases had no gene match. Germline values: CDR1 SEHNR, CDR2 FQNEAQ (reference sequence). The CDR3 runs to 16 residues. CDR3: CASSTLGTGYYYGYTF. The CDR3 DNA reads as TGTGCCAGCAGCACGCTTGGGACAGGGTATTACTATGGCTACACCTTC.

The chain couples TRBV3-1 (or the pseudogene TRBV3-2) to TRBJ2-1; TRBD2 is a possible D gene (6 bases). The CDR3 totals 16 residues. V was pared by 3 bases and J by 8 bases, with 20 bases between. The germline V gene encodes CDR1 LGHDT and CDR2 YNNKEL (reference sequence). The CDR3 protein is CASSQGGGTHGDEQFF. CDR3 DNA: TGTGCCAGCAGCCAGGGAGGAGGGACCCACGGGGATGAGCAGTTCTTC.

This clone was observed a handful of times. This sequence joins TRBV29-1 and TRBJ2-5, with 8 nucleotides matching TRBD1. V lost 2 bases to trimming and J lost 6 bases; unmatched junction nucleotides: 5. Germline V gives CDR1 SQVTM, CDR2 ANQGSEA. The CDR3 runs 13 residues. CDR3 nucleotides: TGCAGCGTTGAACAGGGGGCGGGGAAGACCCAGTACTTC. The encoded protein is CSVEQGAGKTQYF. Full variable domain (remainder filled in from reference TRBV29-1 and TRBJ2-5): SAVISQKPSRDICQRGTSLTIQCQVDSQVTMMFWYRQQPGQSLTLIATANQGSEATYESGFVIDKFPISRPNLTFSTLTVSNMSPEDSSIYLCSVEQGAGKTQYFGPGTRLLVL.

This chain uses TRBV6-1 with TRBJ2-7, with 9 bases lining up with TRBD1. V shed 4 bases and J 2 bases; nucleotides not matched to a gene: 6. Germline values: CDR1 MNHNS, CDR2 SASEGT. This CDR3 comprises 15 residues. CDR3 protein: CASSGAGTGTYEQYF. DNA for the CDR3: TGTGCCAGCAGTGGAGCGGGGACAGGGACCTACGAGCAGTACTTC.

The chain has TRBV7-2 and TRBJ1-2; 7 bases are shared with TRBD1. Germline CDR1 SGHTA, CDR2 FQGNSA. There are 12 residues in the CDR3. J was trimmed by 7 bases and V by 5 bases; bases with no gene match: 4. The CDR3 sequence: CASSLDRVGYTF. The CDR3 nucleotides are TGTGCCAGCAGCCTCGACAGGGTTGGCTACACCTTC.

This chain joins TRBV5-4 and TRBJ2-5, with unresolved D. The CDR3 has 11 amino acids. From germline, CDR1 is SGHNT and CDR2 YYREEE (reference sequence). The ends were cut back, 3 bases at V and 5 bases at J, with 5 bases in the middle. Here the CDR3 DNA reads TGTGCCAGCAGCTCCGGTGAGACCCAGTACTTC. Translating it yields CASSSGETQYF.

The chain is built from TRBV6-5 and TRBJ1-6; weak D call: TRBD1 (6 bases). Germline CDR1 reads MNHEY; CDR2 reads SVGAGI. Trimming removed 2 bases at V and 9 bases at J, with 14 bases between. The CDR3 runs 15 residues. The CDR3 spells CASSYEARGSSPLHF. The CDR3, as DNA: TGTGCCAGCAGTTACGAGGCCAGGGGAAGTTCACCCCTCCACTTT.

This clone was seen once. The rearrangement joins TRBV5-4 to TRBJ2-5; 8 bases map to TRBD2. Germline V gene lookup returns CDR1 SGHNT and CDR2 YYREEE (reference sequence). J lost 1 base, V lost 0 bases, and 8 bases had no gene match. This CDR3 region has 17 residues. CDR3 bases: TGTGCCAGCAGCTTGGGCGCCCTGGCGGGGGGCCAAGAGACCCAGTACTTC. Its protein is CASSLGALAGGQETQYF. The whole variable domain, filled in from reference TRBV5-4 and TRBJ2-5, reads ETGVTQSPTHLIKTRGQQVTLRCSSQSGHNTVSWYQQALGQGPQFIFQYYREEENGRGNFPPRFSGLQFPNYSSELNVNALELDDSALYLCASSLGALAGGQETQYFGPGTRLLVL.